Below are 14 T cell receptor beta chains sequenced from a single sample in a study of blood T cell repertoires in COVID-19. Assay used: immunoSEQ multiplex PCR; TCRdb lists only in-frame clones, some missing. The table includes about 76,000 clones, 87% detected once. Sequenced sample: peripheral blood. Every receptor here comes from a man younger than 40 with acute or convalescent COVID-19.

This chain connects TRBV6-5 to TRBJ2-3; no clear D gene. Germline V lookup: CDR1 MNHEY, CDR2 SVGAGI. Trimming stripped 11 bases from V and 2 bases from J, with 14 bases between. This CDR3 region has 13 residues. The CDR3 is CASRRGNTDTQYF. The CDR3 coding sequence is TGTGCCTCCCGAAGAGGCAACACAGATACGCAGTATTTT.

J is TRBJ2-7 and V is TRBV28; 10 nucleotides line up with TRBD1. V lost 0 bases and J lost 5; bases outside the gene matches: 4. Germline V gene lookup returns CDR1 MDHEN and CDR2 SYDVKM. The CDR3 consists of 15 residues. The CDR3 region is CASSLWGQGSNEQYF. Written as DNA, the CDR3 is TGTGCCAGCAGTTTATGGGGACAGGGGTCGAACGAGCAGTACTTC.

V and J are TRBV28 and TRBJ2-7; no clear D. The CDR3 length is 13 residues. The germline V gene has CDR1 MDHEN and CDR2 SYDVKM. V dropped 6 bases and J dropped 4 bases, with 13 bases sitting between them. CDR3 in amino acids: CASSAALGYEQYF. The CDR3 region has the DNA TGTGCCAGCAGCGCGGCCTTAGGATACGAGCAGTACTTC.

The chain combines TRBV28 with TRBJ2-5; D possibly corresponds to TRBD1 (6 bases). V was trimmed by 6 bases and J by 7 bases, leaving 12 bases between them. This CDR3 is built from 12 residues. CDR1 is MDHEN and CDR2 is SYDVKM in the germline V gene. The CDR3 sequence is CASRRQEGTQYF. The CDR3 DNA is TGTGCCAGCAGACGACAGGAAGGGACCCAGTACTTC.

CDR3 coding DNA: TGCGCCAGCAGGCCTACAGGGTTGGATCAGCCCCAGCATTTT. Translating gives CASRPTGLDQPQHF. The chain joins TRBV4-1 to TRBJ1-5; maybe TRBD1 (6 bases). The CDR3 contains 14 residues. CDR1 and CDR2 (germline): MGHRA, YSYEKL. Trimming shortened V by 6 bases and J by 5 bases, and 14 bases separated the two germline ends.

The chain couples TRBV11-2 to TRBJ2-7; D not certain. V lost 7 bases, J lost 0 bases, and 13 bases lay in between. CDR1 is SGHAT and CDR2 is FQNNGV in the germline V gene. The CDR3 sequence is 14 residues long. CDR3 nucleotide sequence: TGTGCCAGCAAGGAAGAGGCCGCCTCCTACGAGCAGTACTTC. Translation: CASKEEAASYEQYF.

This sequence joins TRBV19 and TRBJ2-7; 14 bases are a match to TRBD2. V dropped 8 bases and J dropped 0; count of bases not matched to a gene: 0. The germline gives CDR1 LNHDA, CDR2 SQIVND (reference sequence). This CDR3 spans 14 amino acids. CDR3 DNA: TGTGCCAGTGGGACTAGCGGGAGCTCCTACGAGCAGTACTTC. It encodes CASGTSGSSYEQYF.

This clone has only one observation. The rearrangement links TRBV6-2 or TRBV6-3 to TRBJ2-1; D not certain. V lost 5 bases and J lost 3, with 5 bases in between. CDR3 length: 12 residues. CDR1 and CDR2 from the germline V gene are MNHEY and SVGEGT. CDR3 bases: TGTGCCAGCAGTCCCAGCTACAATGAGCAGTTCTTC. It codes for CASSPSYNEQFF.

V usage is TRBV12-3 or TRBV12-4 and J usage is TRBJ1-1; the match to TRBD1 covers 7 bases. Germline trimming cut 1 base from V and 7 bases from J; bases unmatched to any gene: 3. The CDR3 is made up of 13 amino acids. The CDR3 region is CASSLDDRVEAFF. The CDR3 bases are TGTGCCAGCAGTTTAGACGACAGGGTTGAAGCTTTCTTT.

This chain joins TRBV19 and TRBJ2-3, with D maybe TRBD1 (7 bases). The V gene lost 5 bases and the J gene lost 3 bases, with 15 bases spanning the gap. From germline, CDR1 is LNHDA and CDR2 SQIVND (reference sequence). This CDR3 contains 15 residues. Here the CDR3 reads CASSSRQGGTDTQYF. The CDR3, as DNA: TGTGCCAGTAGTTCCAGACAGGGAGGAACAGATACGCAGTATTTT. Complete variable domain (other parts from reference TRBV19 and TRBJ2-3): DGGITQSPKYLFRKEGQNVTLSCEQNLNHDAMYWYRQDPGQGLRLIYYSQIVNDFQKGDIAEGYSVSREKKESFPLTVTSAQKNPTAFYLCASSSRQGGTDTQYFGPGTRLTVL.

This clone was recorded a few times. The chain links TRBV7-9 to TRBJ2-2; TRBD2 aligns across 7 bases. The CDR3 totals 15 residues. With 5 bases clipped from V and 10 bases from J, the junction kept 13 bases outside the gene matches. CDR1 and CDR2 from the germline V gene are SEHNR and FQNEAQ (reference sequence). The CDR3 loop reads CASSLVGGRREELFF. The CDR3 nucleotides read TGTGCCAGCAGCCTTGTGGGCGGGAGAAGAGAGGAGCTGTTTTTT.

This clone was recorded only once. This chain links TRBV4-1 with TRBJ2-7; D is undetermined. CDR3 length equals 15 residues. V was cut by 4 bases and J by 2 bases, with 15 bases left in between. Germline V lookup: CDR1 MGHRA, CDR2 YSYEKL. Here the CDR3 DNA reads TGCGCCAGCAGCCCCCTTGTGGGCCTCGCCTACGAGCAGTACTTC. This translates into CASSPLVGLAYEQYF.

This chain uses TRBV19 with TRBJ1-2; D unresolved. CDR1 LNHDA and CDR2 SQIVND come from the germline V gene (reference sequence). The ends were cut back, 4 bases at V and 6 bases at J, with 21 bases in the middle. The CDR3 runs to 16 residues. The CDR3 bases are TGTGCCAGTAGTACGAAGCTGGGGAGTGGAGGGCATGGCTACACCTTC. Protein sequence: CASSTKLGSGGHGYTF.

This clone was observed once. The V call is TRBV11-3, the J call TRBJ2-1; 12 bases match TRBD2. Unmatched junction bases numbered 9, after V lost 1 base and J lost 8 bases. The CDR3 is made up of 17 amino acids. In germline, CDR1 is SGHNT, CDR2 YENEEA. The CDR3 coding sequence is TGTGCCAGCAGCTTAGGCCTGCCCGCTAGCGGGAGGGATGAGCAGTTCTTC. It is translated as CASSLGLPASGRDEQFF.